Following are 24 T cell receptor beta chains from one sample sequenced in a study of cytomegalovirus exposure and HLA in healthy donors. Assay used: immunoSEQ multiplex PCR; TCRdb lists only in-frame clones, some missing. Among 120,000 or so clones listed, around 90% were seen once. What was sequenced was PBMCs. These receptors were taken from a woman between 18 and 29 years old in good health and CMV-seronegative.

V and J are TRBV11-3 and TRBJ1-5; D is unclear. V lost 4 bases to trimming and J lost 4 bases, with 8 bases between them. The germline V gene encodes CDR1 SGHNT and CDR2 YENEEA. There are 13 residues in the CDR3. The CDR3 region is CASSYDGNQPQHF. The CDR3 bases are TGTGCCAGCAGCTATGACGGGAATCAGCCCCAGCATTTT.

This clone was counted a single time. The chain carries TRBV11-2 and TRBJ1-4; D remains unclear. V gave up 8 bases and J gave up 8 bases, with 18 bases separating them. This CDR3 spans 14 amino acids. Germline assignment: CDR1 SGHAT and CDR2 FQNNGV. The CDR3 DNA reads as TGTGCCAGCCGCCAAATGAGGGCCGGGGAAAAACTGTTTTTT. Its protein product is CASRQMRAGEKLFF.

The chain combines TRBV19 with TRBJ2-7; 12 bases agree with TRBD2. J gave up 0 bases and V 5 bases, and 8 bases lay outside the gene matches. This CDR3 spans 17 amino acids. Germline lookup yields CDR1 LNHDA and CDR2 SQIVND (reference sequence). The chain's CDR3 is CASSGVASGGDSYEQYF. The CDR3 DNA reads TGTGCCAGTAGTGGCGTCGCTAGCGGGGGGGACTCCTACGAGCAGTACTTC.

The V gene is TRBV15, the J gene TRBJ1-4, with 8 positions matching TRBD1. The V gene end was trimmed by 6 bases and the J gene end by 8 bases; junction bases not matched to a gene: 5. Germline CDR1 and CDR2: LNHNV and YYDKDF (reference sequence). The CDR3 sequence is 13 residues long. CDR3 protein: CATRTGVEEKLFF. CDR3 nucleotides: TGTGCCACCAGGACAGGGGTCGAGGAAAAACTGTTTTTT.

The V call is TRBV13, the J call TRBJ2-7; D gene uncertain. This CDR3 is built from 13 residues. Deletions cut 0 bases from V and 6 bases from J, with 9 bases between. From germline, CDR1 is PRHDT and CDR2 FYEKMQ (reference sequence). CDR3 amino acids: CASSLGLLAEQYF. The CDR3 coding sequence is TGTGCCAGCAGCTTAGGCCTATTAGCCGAGCAGTACTTC.

This chain uses TRBV5-1 with TRBJ2-3; 7 bases are a match to TRBD2. J lost 2 bases, V lost 3 bases, and 6 bases had no gene match. Germline CDR1 is SGHRS and CDR2 is YFSETQ. The CDR3 is 15 residues long. The CDR3 reads CASSSQAGSTDTQYF. The DNA for the CDR3 is TGCGCCAGCAGCTCACAAGCGGGATCCACAGATACGCAGTATTTT.

This chain connects TRBV7-9 to TRBJ2-1; 9 positions agree with TRBD2. This CDR3 is built from 17 residues. Germline V gene lookup returns CDR1 SEHNR and CDR2 FQNEAQ (reference sequence). The J segment lost 5 bases and the V segment lost 0 bases, leaving 8 bases of the junction unmatched. This chain's CDR3 is CASSLAEGTSRNNEQFF. The DNA of the CDR3 is TGTGCCAGCAGCTTAGCGGAGGGGACTAGCAGGAACAATGAGCAGTTCTTC. The entire variable domain, with the rest obtained from reference TRBV7-9 and TRBJ2-1, is as follows: DTGVSQNPRHKITKRGQNVTFRCDPISEHNRLYWYRQTLGQGPEFLTYFQNEAQLEKSRLLSDRFSAERPKGSFSTLEIQRTEQGDSAMYLCASSLAEGTSRNNEQFFGPGTRLTVL.

The chain has TRBV7-9 and TRBJ1-1; D is perhaps TRBD1 (5 bases). Per germline, CDR1 SEHNR and CDR2 FQNEAQ (reference sequence). CDR3 length: 13 amino acids. The V and J ends lost 7 bases and 0 bases respectively, with 9 bases between them. CDR3 bases: TGTGCCAGCAACGGGGGAGTGAACACTGAAGCTTTCTTT. It is translated as CASNGGVNTEAFF. Combining the CDR3 with reference TRBV7-9 and TRBJ1-1 gives the whole variable domain DTGVSQNPRHKITKRGQNVTFRCDPISEHNRLYWYRQTLGQGPEFLTYFQNEAQLEKSRLLSDRFSAERPKGSFSTLEIQRTEQGDSAMYLCASNGGVNTEAFFGQGTRLTVV.

The rearrangement uses TRBV7-9 and TRBJ2-1, with a weak D call TRBD2 (6 bases). CDR1 is SEHNR, CDR2 FQNEAQ, per germline (reference sequence). This CDR3 comprises 12 residues. Trimming took off 7 bases at V and 9 bases at J, with 13 bases between the two ends. The CDR3 DNA reads as TGTGCCAGCAACAGGCTAGCGCCTGAGCAGTTCTTC. This encodes CASNRLAPEQFF. The full variable domain, rest sourced from reference TRBV7-9 and TRBJ2-1, is DTGVSQNPRHKITKRGQNVTFRCDPISEHNRLYWYRQTLGQGPEFLTYFQNEAQLEKSRLLSDRFSAERPKGSFSTLEIQRTEQGDSAMYLCASNRLAPEQFFGPGTRLTVL.

The chain combines TRBV15 with TRBJ2-2; TRBD1 might be the D (6 bases). Germline V gene sequence: CDR1 LNHNV, CDR2 YYDKDF (reference sequence). Deletions cut 6 bases from V and 7 bases from J, with 18 bases between. The length of the CDR3 is 15 residues. CDR3 sequence (DNA): TGTGCCACCAGTCGACAGGTCCCAGGGGTCGGGGAGCTGTTTTTT. It is translated as CATSRQVPGVGELFF. The complete variable domain, with remaining parts taken from reference TRBV15 and TRBJ2-2, reads DAMVIQNPRYQVTQFGKPVTLSCSQTLNHNVMYWYQQKSSQAPKLLFHYYDKDFNNEADTPDNFQSRRPNTSFCFLDIRSPGLGDTAMYLCATSRQVPGVGELFFGEGSRLTVL.

The chain links TRBV19 to TRBJ2-1, with D possibly being TRBD2 (5 bases). Germline V gene data show CDR1 as LNHDA and CDR2 as SQIVND (reference sequence). V was trimmed by 5 bases and J by 3 bases, leaving 11 bases between them. The CDR3 totals 14 residues. In DNA form, the CDR3 reads TGTGCCAGTAGTCATCAAGCGGACTACAATGAGCAGTTCTTC. Protein product: CASSHQADYNEQFF.

The genes are TRBV19 and TRBJ1-3; weak D call: TRBD1 (6 bases). The germline gives CDR1 LNHDA, CDR2 SQIVND (reference sequence). Between the trimmed V and J ends, which lost 5 bases and 4 bases, there was a span of 12 bases. This CDR3 is 14 amino acids long. The chain's CDR3 is CASSGQLWGNTIYF. The CDR3 DNA sequence: TGTGCCAGTAGTGGACAGCTCTGGGGAAACACCATATATTTT.

CDR3 in amino acids: CASSSRGSDEKLFF. CDR3 bases: TGTGCCAGCAGCTCCCGAGGCTCGGATGAAAAACTGTTTTTT. The chain is built from TRBV7-3 and TRBJ1-4; D uncertain. Germline CDR1 and CDR2: SGHTA and FQGTGA. The CDR3 contains 14 residues. V lost 4 bases to trimming and J lost 6 bases, with 12 bases between them.

The rearrangement links TRBV7-2 to TRBJ1-1; TRBD1 agrees at 7 bases. Unmatched junction bases numbered 4, after V lost 5 bases and J lost 1 base. Germline CDR1 is SGHTA and CDR2 is FQGNSA. The CDR3 is 14 amino acids. The CDR3 sequence: CASSEDRANTEAFF. The CDR3 nucleotides are TGTGCCAGCAGCGAAGACAGGGCGAACACTGAAGCTTTCTTT. The full variable domain, with the rest looked up from reference TRBV7-2 and TRBJ1-1, is GAGVSQSPSNKVTEKGKDVELRCDPISGHTALYWYRQSLGQGLEFLIYFQGNSAPDKSGLPSDRFSAERTGGSVSTLTIQRTQQEDSAVYLCASSEDRANTEAFFGQGTRLTVV.

This chain links TRBV28 with TRBJ2-7, with TRBD1 identical over 9 bases. With V trimmed by 4 bases and J by 1 base, 11 bases remained unmatched. This CDR3 comprises 17 residues. Germline-derived CDR1 and CDR2 are MDHEN and SYDVKM. CDR3 DNA: TGTGCCAGCAGTTGGGGGACAGGGCGCTTTCAATCCTACGAGCAGTACTTC. Translating it yields CASSWGTGRFQSYEQYF.

The chain links TRBV19 to TRBJ1-5, with TRBD1 matching over 7 bases. The CDR3 extends over 15 amino acids. Germline trimming cut 6 bases from V and 5 bases from J; bases unmatched to any gene: 10. CDR1 and CDR2 (germline): LNHDA, SQIVND (reference sequence). The CDR3 loop is CASSHPGDSYQPQHF. CDR3 DNA: TGTGCCAGTAGCCACCCAGGGGACAGCTATCAGCCCCAGCATTTT.

This chain connects TRBV11-3 to TRBJ2-1, with 14 bases identical to TRBD2. This CDR3 has 14 amino acids. Per germline, CDR1 SGHNT and CDR2 YENEEA. V shed 5 bases, J shed 10 bases, and the junction held 4 bases outside the gene matches. The CDR3 nucleotides read TGTGCCAGCAGCCTGGGACTAGCGGGAGTGGAGCAGTTCTTC. Translated: CASSLGLAGVEQFF.

This rearrangement joins TRBV7-6 to TRBJ1-1, with D perhaps TRBD1 (6 bases). The CDR3 runs 15 residues. Germline CDR1 is SGHVS and CDR2 is FNYEAQ. The V end lost 1 base, the J end lost 7 bases, and 16 bases lay between the germline ends. CDR3 in amino acids: CASSLVAGERGEAFF. The CDR3 nucleotides are TGTGCCAGCAGCTTAGTGGCAGGGGAACGGGGTGAAGCTTTCTTT.

The chain employs TRBV7-6 and TRBJ2-3; 9 bases fit TRBD1. The V gene end was trimmed by 5 bases and the J gene end by 7 bases; junction bases not matched to a gene: 7. This CDR3 contains 14 residues. From germline, CDR1 is SGHVS and CDR2 FNYEAQ. CDR3 protein: CASSLRTGDHTQYF. CDR3 nucleotides: TGTGCCAGCAGCCTAAGGACAGGGGATCATACGCAGTATTTT. Combining the CDR3 with reference TRBV7-6 and TRBJ2-3 gives the whole variable domain GAGVSQSPRYKVTKRGQDVALRCDPISGHVSLYWYRQALGQGPEFLTYFNYEAQQDKSGLPNDRFSAERPEGSISTLTIQRTEQRDSAMYRCASSLRTGDHTQYFGPGTRLTVL.

Regarding this clone: Relative to the germline gene, one junction end is altered; a read error may explain this. The chain carries TRBV7-7 and TRBJ2-5, with 7 positions matching TRBD2. The CDR3 contains 15 residues. Per the germline V gene, CDR1 is SSHAT and CDR2 is FNYEAQ (reference sequence). Here the CDR3 DNA reads TGTGCTAGCAGCTTAGAGGGAGGGCAGATGGAGACCCAGTACTTC. Translating it yields CASSLEGGQMETQYF.

CDR3 amino acids: CASSQDERGVYNEQFF. The CDR3 DNA reads TGCGCCAGCAGCCAAGATGAGCGGGGTGTCTACAATGAGCAGTTCTTC. V is TRBV4-1 and J is TRBJ2-1; TRBD2 agrees at 7 bases. Germline CDR1 and CDR2: MGHRA and YSYEKL. J gave up 3 bases and V 0 bases, and 5 bases lay outside the gene matches. The CDR3 loop spans 16 amino acids.

The chain combines TRBV11-2 with TRBJ2-3; unclear D gene. The ends were cut back, 4 bases at V and 2 bases at J, with 4 bases in the middle. In germline, CDR1 is SGHAT, CDR2 FQNNGV. CDR3 length: 12 amino acids. The CDR3 is CASSSITDTQYF. DNA for the CDR3: TGTGCCAGCAGCTCAATCACAGATACGCAGTATTTT.

The V call is TRBV21-1, the J call TRBJ1-1; the DNA was not used to check the table's D call, TRBD1. TRBV21-1 is assigned pseudogene status. The CDR3 contains 17 residues. CDR3 region: CASSKVRLGARSTEAFF. The DNA of the CDR3 is TGTGCCAGCAGCAAAGTACGGCTAGGGGCAAGGAGCACTGAAGCTTTCTTT.

The rearrangement uses TRBV2 and TRBJ1-1; 9 bases align to TRBD1. Germline V CDR1 and CDR2: SNHLY, FYNNEI. With 4 bases clipped from V and 11 bases from J, the junction kept 2 bases outside the gene matches. This CDR3 region has 11 residues. In DNA form, the CDR3 reads TGTGCCAGCAGTGGAGGACAGGGGGCTTTCTTT. The encoded protein is CASSGGQGAFF.